This T cell receptor (beta chain) comes out of a study of Graves' ophthalmopathy and Graves' hyperthyroidism. Moderate-to-severe activity, with CAS ≥3, NOSPECS ≥4 and duration under 3 months, characterized the donors with ophthalmopathy. The diagnosis was founded upon clinical symptoms, serum thyroxine, TRAb, thyroid ultrasound and orbital computed tomography. Study-wide findings and caveats: The model's ophthalmopathy progression predictions had 55% to 71% sensitivity and just under 75% specificity. Blood also harbored most expanded thyroid clonotypes above 0.001 frequency.

The CDR3 contains 16 residues. From germline, CDR1 is MGHDK and CDR2 SYGVNS. Beta-chain TCR CDR3 regions were amplified from RNA transcripts. RT-PCR with HTBI primers came first, then second-round multiplex PCR. TCRdb recomputed calls from the multiplex PCR reads with MiXCR, one row per CDR3 protein. The repertoire holds 740,000 or so distinct CDR3 sequences, with around 40% as singletons. As regards this clonotype: Its specificity is unknown. An end of the junction does not agree with germline; a read error may underlie this.

The receptor's source is an adult man with Graves' ophthalmopathy. Sequencing input: peripheral blood. The rearrangement uses TRBV25-1 and TRBJ2-2; D may be TRBD1 (6 bases). The CDR3 reads CASSRLRYRAGGELFF. CDR3 coding DNA: TGCGCCAGCAGCCGGCTTCGGTACAGGGCCGGCGGGGAGCTGTTTTTT.